A selection of T cell receptor beta chains follows, all from one sample in a study of control samples from healthy donors and cancer patients. TCRdb's table, derived via immunoSEQ multiplex PCR, lists solely in-frame clones and lacks some. Of about 44,000 clones listed, around 87% are singletons. Material: PBMCs. Source of these receptors: a woman in her sixties with lung cancer. Both conserved end residues are part of each CDR3. A D gene is named only where the DNA matches it firmly. A clone size is listed for some rows: how often the clone was seen (once, few, many), or a class if it is expanded.

V gene	J gene	clone size	D gene	CDR3 DNA	CDR3 protein
TRBV9	TRBJ2-1	.	TRBD1	TGTGCCAGCAGCCAAGGGGGGACAGGGTTAAACAATGAGCAGTTCTTC	CASSQGGTGLNNEQFF
TRBV7-9	TRBJ2-7	.	.	TGTGCCAGCAGCCCCGAGACCTCCTACGAGCAGTACTTC	CASSPETSYEQYF
TRBV11-2	TRBJ1-1	.	.	TGTGCCAGCAGCCCTATTATGGGGTTCACTGAAGCTTTCTTT	CASSPIMGFTEAFF
TRBV6-6	TRBJ2-1	.	TRBD2	TGTGCCAGCAGTCCGGGACTAGCGGCTAGCTCCTACAATGAGCAGTTCTTC	CASSPGLAASSYNEQFF
TRBV7-3	TRBJ2-1	.	TRBD2	TGTGCCAGCAGCAATAGCGGGAGCAGTTACAATGAGCAGTTCTTC	CASSNSGSSYNEQFF
TRBV2	TRBJ2-7	.	TRBD1	TGTGCCAGCGCTGGGTCAGGGACAGGGACCTCCTACGAGCAGTACTTC	CASAGSGTGTSYEQYF
TRBV27	TRBJ1-6	.	TRBD1	TGTGCCAGCAGAGCCGGGACAGGGGGCTTTAATTCACCCCTCCACTTT	CASRAGTGGFNSPLHF
TRBV3-1/TRBV3-2	TRBJ1-3	.	.	TGTGCCAGCAGCCAAGGGACGGTGGGAAACACCATATATTTT	CASSQGTVGNTIYF
TRBV4-1	TRBJ1-5	.	TRBD1	TGCGCCAGCAGCCAAGAAGAGGGGACAGGCAATCAGCCCCAGCATTTT	CASSQEEGTGNQPQHF
TRBV5-4	TRBJ2-1	.	TRBD1	TGTGCCAGCAGCCCTGACAGGGGCTCCTACAATGAGCAGTTCTTC	CASSPDRGSYNEQFF
TRBV25-1	TRBJ2-2	.	.	TGTGCCAGCAGTGGGGGGACCCGGGCCCTGTTTTTT	CASSGGTRALFF
TRBV2	TRBJ2-3	.	.	TGTGCCAGCAGTGAAGCGGTGGGTACGCAGTATTTT	CASSEAVGTQYF
TRBV6-6	TRBJ1-6	.	TRBD1	TGTGCCAGCATCGGGGTTTGGGGACAGGGCTCCTCACCCCTCCACTTT	CASIGVWGQGSSPLHF
TRBV2	TRBJ2-4	.	TRBD2	TGTGCCAGCAGTGTTGAGCGGGAAGAAAACATTCAGTACTTC	CASSVEREENIQYF
TRBV24-1	TRBJ1-4	.	.	TGTGCCACCAGTGAGGGAGGGACCTATGAAAAACTGTTTTTT	CATSEGGTYEKLFF
TRBV5-6	TRBJ2-4	.	.	TGTGCCAGCAGCTTGTCCCTTCTCGACATTCAGTACTTC	CASSLSLLDIQYF
TRBV12-3/TRBV12-4	TRBJ2-7	.	.	TGTGCCGGCAGTTTCGGCATAACCTACGAGCAGTACTTC	CAGSFGITYEQYF
TRBV7-9	TRBJ2-2	.	TRBD2	TGTGCCACCGACGGACTAGCGAGCACCGGGGAGCTGTTTTTT	CATDGLASTGELFF
TRBV18	TRBJ2-5	.	.	TGTGCCAGCTCACCCACTGGGGAGACCCAGTACTTC	CASSPTGETQYF
TRBV11-3	TRBJ2-7	.	.	TGTGCCAGCTCTGGGGGACTCAACTCCTACGAGCAGTACTTC	CASSGGLNSYEQYF
TRBV9	TRBJ2-5	.	TRBD2	TGTGCCAGCAGCTTCCTTCCCCTAGCGGTCAAAGAGACCCAGTACTTC	CASSFLPLAVKETQYF
TRBV10-3	TRBJ2-5	.	TRBD2	TGTGCCATCAGTGCTCCGGGACTAGCGGGATTCCGCCAAGAGACCCAGTACTTC	CAISAPGLAGFRQETQYF
TRBV19	TRBJ2-7	.	.	TGTGCCAGTAGTTTTGGCAGGGCAGCAGACGAGCAGTACTTC	CASSFGRAADEQYF
TRBV7-6	TRBJ2-3	.	TRBD2	TGTGCCAGCAGTCGTGCTAGCGGGAGTCTAGATACGCAGTATTTT	CASSRASGSLDTQYF
TRBV7-2	TRBJ1-1	.	TRBD1	TGTGCCAGCAGCGTACAGGGGGCCGGGGACACTGAAGCTTTCTTT	CASSVQGAGDTEAFF
TRBV7-7	TRBJ2-1	.	.	TGTGCCAGTAGCTTGGGTGGGACCTACAATGAGCAGCTCTTC	CASSLGGTYNEQLF
TRBV5-1	TRBJ1-2	.	TRBD1	TGCGCCAGCAGCCAGACAGGGAACTATGGCTACACCTTC	CASSQTGNYGYTF
TRBV5-4	TRBJ2-2	.	.	TGTGCCAGCAGTCTCGAGGCGGGCACCGGGGAGCTGTTTTTT	CASSLEAGTGELFF
TRBV29-1	TRBJ1-1	.	.	TGCAGCGTTGGTGCCCTGGTCGGCACTGAAGCTTTCTTT	CSVGALVGTEAFF
TRBV12-3/TRBV12-4	TRBJ1-1	once	.	TGTGCCAGCAGTTCCGGATATGAAGCTTTCTTT	CASSSGYEAFF